The 29 T cell receptor beta chains in this list originate from one sample, sequenced in a study of cytomegalovirus exposure and HLA in healthy donors. Primers included in the PCR were 60 Vbeta and 13 Jbeta primers. Here immunoSEQ multiplex PCR was the method, and the copy in TCRdb shows in-frame clones only, minus some. Seen here are about 170,000 clones, about three quarters observed once, and the top ten hold around 0.98%. Material: PBMCs. The origin of the receptors is a woman in her fifties or sixties in good health and CMV-seropositive.

V and J are TRBV5-6 and TRBJ1-5, with a possible D match to TRBD1 (6 bases). V lost 0 bases to trimming and J lost 7 bases, with 17 bases between them. This CDR3 has 16 amino acids. Germline V lookup: CDR1 SGHDT, CDR2 YYEEEE. The CDR3 sequence: CASSLARYSGAQPQHF. The CDR3 DNA reads as TGTGCCAGCAGCTTGGCCCGGTATTCAGGGGCACAGCCCCAGCATTTT. Together with reference TRBV5-6 and TRBJ1-5, the CDR3 gives the full variable domain: DAGVTQSPTHLIKTRGQQVTLRCSPKSGHDTVSWYQQALGQGPQFIFQYYEEEERQRGNFPDRFSGHQFPNYSSELNVNALLLGDSALYLCASSLARYSGAQPQHFGDGTRLSIL.

V gene TRBV4-3 combines with J gene TRBJ2-7; TRBD1 aligns across 7 bases. V trimming: 6 bases; J trimming: 0 bases; junction bases outside the gene matches: 23. Germline V gene lookup returns CDR1 LGHNA and CDR2 YSLEER. The CDR3 is made up of 20 amino acids. The CDR3 DNA is TGCGCCAGCAGTCAAAGGGTCGGCTGGGACAGTGACCAGAGCTCCTACGAGCAGTACTTC. As protein: CASSQRVGWDSDQSSYEQYF.

This sequence joins TRBV15 and TRBJ1-2; possible D gene TRBD1, 5 bases. The CDR3 totals 16 residues. Germline CDR1 is LNHNV and CDR2 is YYDKDF (reference sequence). Deletions cut 2 bases from V and 3 bases from J, with 16 bases between. CDR3 residues: CATSRLTGDLDYGYTF. Written as DNA, the CDR3 is TGTGCCACCAGCAGACTCACAGGAGATTTGGACTATGGCTACACCTTC. The complete variable domain, with remaining parts taken from reference TRBV15 and TRBJ1-2, reads DAMVIQNPRYQVTQFGKPVTLSCSQTLNHNVMYWYQQKSSQAPKLLFHYYDKDFNNEADTPDNFQSRRPNTSFCFLDIRSPGLGDTAMYLCATSRLTGDLDYGYTFGSGTRLTVV.

The chain carries TRBV7-7 and TRBJ2-5; 15 positions match TRBD2. The CDR3 runs 15 residues. Germline V lookup: CDR1 SSHAT, CDR2 FNYEAQ (reference sequence). Germline trimming cut 5 bases from V and 4 bases from J; bases unmatched to any gene: 2. The DNA for the CDR3 is TGTGCCAGCAGCCAGGGACTAGCGGGGGGAGAGACCCAGTACTTC. Residues: CASSQGLAGGETQYF.

This clone appeared a few times. This chain connects TRBV7-9 to TRBJ1-5; 11 positions agree with TRBD1. V shed 4 bases and J 0 bases; nucleotides not matched to a gene: 8. The CDR3 runs to 18 residues. Germline V CDR1 and CDR2: SEHNR, FQNEAQ (reference sequence). CDR3 sequence: CASSWAGTGGYSNQPQHF. CDR3 sequence (DNA): TGTGCCAGCAGCTGGGCCGGGACAGGGGGTTATAGCAATCAGCCCCAGCATTTT.

This chain joins TRBV4-3 and TRBJ2-2, with TRBD2 identical over 11 bases. With 0 bases clipped from V and 5 bases from J, the junction kept 5 bases outside the gene matches. The germline V gene encodes CDR1 LGHNA and CDR2 YSLEER. The CDR3 sequence is 17 residues long. DNA of the CDR3: TGCGCCAGCAGCCAAGATCCTAGCGGGGGGATGACCGGGGAGCTGTTTTTT. Translation: CASSQDPSGGMTGELFF.

This chain uses TRBV9 with TRBJ1-6; D is undetermined. V gave up 4 bases and J gave up 8 bases, with 13 bases separating them. The CDR3 totals 14 residues. Germline V gene data show CDR1 as SGDLS and CDR2 as YYNGEE. CDR3 coding DNA: TGTGCCAGCAGCAAAGAGGGAGATTATTCACCCCTCCACTTT. Encoded protein: CASSKEGDYSPLHF.

The chain recombines TRBV11-2 with TRBJ2-3; D unresolved. CDR1 and CDR2 from the germline V gene are SGHAT and FQNNGV. There are 16 residues in the CDR3. Deletions cut 0 bases from V and 2 bases from J, with 12 bases between. The CDR3 is CASSLEWSVHTDTQYF. The CDR3 coding sequence is TGTGCCAGCAGCTTAGAGTGGTCAGTGCACACAGATACGCAGTATTTT. Full variable domain (remainder filled in from reference TRBV11-2 and TRBJ2-3): EAGVAQSPRYKIIEKRQSVAFWCNPISGHATLYWYQQILGQGPKLLIQFQNNGVVDDSQLPKDRFSAERLKGVDSTLKIQPAKLEDSAVYLCASSLEWSVHTDTQYFGPGTRLTVL.

This clone has only one observation. The chain combines TRBV29-1 with TRBJ1-2; TRBD1 matches at 10 bases. Losses at the gene ends were 0 bases for V and 6 bases for J; bases not matched to a gene: 7. The V gene's germline CDR1 is SQVTM and CDR2 ANQGSEA. This CDR3 is 15 amino acids long. Here the CDR3 reads CSVEDWGTGVDGYTF. The CDR3 DNA reads as TGCAGCGTTGAAGACTGGGGGACAGGGGTTGATGGCTACACCTTC.

In this sample, this clone turned up a few times. This chain links TRBV2 with TRBJ2-3; 9 bases map to TRBD2. With 7 bases clipped from V and 5 bases from J, the junction kept 13 bases outside the gene matches. Germline CDR1 SNHLY, CDR2 FYNNEI. There are 16 residues in the CDR3. The CDR3 DNA is TGTGCCAGCACTATACCGACTAGCGGCAAAAGAGATACGCAGTATTTT. Residues: CASTIPTSGKRDTQYF.

Only one count was recorded for this clone. V is TRBV7-9 and J is TRBJ2-7; no clear D gene. The CDR3 has 13 amino acids. Trimming left V 8 bases short and J 2 bases short, with 13 bases between. The V gene's germline CDR1 is SEHNR and CDR2 FQNEAQ (reference sequence). Here the CDR3 DNA reads TGTGCCAGCGGTGGTACAACCCCCTACGAGCAGTACTTC. This codes for CASGGTTPYEQYF.

The chain couples TRBV7-2 to TRBJ2-7, with TRBD2 as a possible D gene (6 bases). The germline V and J ends were trimmed by 3 bases and 1 base, with 10 bases remaining between them. The germline CDR1 and CDR2 sequences are SGHTA and FQGNSA. The CDR3 has 14 amino acids. CDR3 coding DNA: TGTGCCAGCAGCTTGTCAGGGAGGTCCTACGAGCAGTACTTC. Protein: CASSLSGRSYEQYF.

The rearrangement uses TRBV5-6 and TRBJ2-7, with 9 bases identical to TRBD2. The CDR3 has 15 amino acids. V lost 6 bases, J lost 3 bases, and 10 bases stayed unmatched. Germline V lookup: CDR1 SGHDT, CDR2 YYEEEE. The CDR3 DNA reads TGTGCCAGCAACTCTTTAGCGGGGGCCCTCTACGAGCAGTACTTC. This translates into CASNSLAGALYEQYF.

This chain joins TRBV5-1 and TRBJ1-6; D uncertain. This CDR3 is 16 amino acids long. Trimming removed 7 bases at V and 0 bases at J, with 14 bases between. Germline CDR1 and CDR2: SGHRS and YFSETQ. CDR3 sequence: CASSLSGSSYNSPLHF. The DNA for the CDR3 is TGCGCCAGCTCCCTGTCGGGGAGCTCCTATAATTCACCCCTCCACTTT.

The gene calls are TRBV4-1 and TRBJ2-1; D may be TRBD2 (5 bases). In germline, CDR1 is MGHRA, CDR2 YSYEKL. V lost 2 bases, J lost 13 bases, and 15 bases lay in between. CDR3 size: 13 residues. The CDR3 is CASSQPGLDSQFF. The CDR3 nucleotides read TGCGCCAGCAGCCAACCCGGACTCGATTCCCAGTTCTTC.

This clone was seen only a few times. The chain combines TRBV15 with TRBJ2-7; D is perhaps TRBD2 (6 bases). The germline gives CDR1 LNHNV, CDR2 YYDKDF (reference sequence). The CDR3 is 14 amino acids. Trimming stripped 5 bases from V and 0 bases from J, with 11 bases between. In nucleotides, the CDR3 is TGTGCCACCAGCGTAGGGACTTACTCCTACGAGCAGTACTTC. Translating it yields CATSVGTYSYEQYF. Full variable domain (remainder filled in from reference TRBV15 and TRBJ2-7): DAMVIQNPRYQVTQFGKPVTLSCSQTLNHNVMYWYQQKSSQAPKLLFHYYDKDFNNEADTPDNFQSRRPNTSFCFLDIRSPGLGDTAMYLCATSVGTYSYEQYFGPGTRLTVT.

The gene calls are TRBV7-9 and TRBJ1-1, with D hard to call. The CDR3 totals 13 residues. Germline V gene sequence: CDR1 SEHNR, CDR2 FQNEAQ (reference sequence). Trimming took 4 bases from V and 5 from J, leaving 11 bases between them. The CDR3 region is CASSSLSGTEAFF. Written as DNA, the CDR3 is TGTGCCAGCAGCTCGTTATCAGGAACTGAAGCTTTCTTT.

This rearrangement joins TRBV7-8 to TRBJ2-1; 14 nucleotides match TRBD2. CDR1 is SGHVS and CDR2 is FQNEAQ in the germline V gene. After removal of 3 bases from V and 9 bases from J, the junction contained 7 bases not matched to a gene. The length of the CDR3 is 16 residues. CDR3 DNA: TGTGCCAGCAGCTTTCGGACTAGCGGGGGGCCAGGTGAGCAGTTCTTC. Translation gives CASSFRTSGGPGEQFF. Full variable domain (remainder filled in from reference TRBV7-8 and TRBJ2-1): GAGVSQSPRYKVAKRGQDVALRCDPISGHVSLFWYQQALGQGPEFLTYFQNEAQLDKSGLPSDRFFAERPEGSVSTLKIQRTQQEDSAVYLCASSFRTSGGPGEQFFGPGTRLTVL.

V is TRBV6-5 and J is TRBJ1-2; D gene ambiguous. Trimming took 4 bases from V and 3 from J, leaving 9 bases between them. CDR1 is MNHEY, CDR2 SVGAGI, per germline. The CDR3 is made up of 13 amino acids. The CDR3 loop is CASSLRVDYGYTF. The CDR3 DNA is TGTGCCAGCAGTTTGCGGGTCGACTATGGCTACACCTTC.

V and J are TRBV28 and TRBJ2-7, with D possibly matching TRBD2 (6 bases). The ends were cut back, 3 bases at V and 5 bases at J, with 17 bases in the middle. CDR1 is MDHEN and CDR2 is SYDVKM in the germline V gene. The CDR3 has 15 amino acids. The CDR3 DNA reads as TGTGCCAGCAGTTTTGTTACGCGGGGTAGCCACGAGCAGTACTTC. Protein product: CASSFVTRGSHEQYF.

The rearrangement links TRBV5-4 to TRBJ1-2; D might be TRBD1 (6 bases). The V end lost 3 bases, the J end lost 3 bases, and 15 bases lay between the germline ends. The germline CDR1 and CDR2 sequences are SGHNT and YYREEE (reference sequence). The CDR3 totals 15 residues. This CDR3 reads CASSSAGGADYGYTF. DNA of the CDR3: TGTGCCAGCAGCTCTGCGGGGGGCGCGGACTATGGCTACACCTTC. The variable domain in full, with the rest retrieved from reference TRBV5-4 and TRBJ1-2, is ETGVTQSPTHLIKTRGQQVTLRCSSQSGHNTVSWYQQALGQGPQFIFQYYREEENGRGNFPPRFSGLQFPNYSSELNVNALELDDSALYLCASSSAGGADYGYTFGSGTRLTVV.

The V gene is TRBV4-3, the J gene TRBJ2-1; possibly TRBD2 for D (5 bases). The CDR3 loop spans 16 amino acids. Trimming removed 0 bases from V and 2 bases from J, with 11 bases in between. CDR1 and CDR2 (germline): LGHNA, YSLEER. The CDR3 nucleotides are TGCGCCAGCAGCCAAGATAGAACGGGGACCTACAATGAGCAGTTCTTC. Its protein is CASSQDRTGTYNEQFF.

This clone appeared a few times. The chain joins TRBV6-1 to TRBJ1-1, with 7 bases lining up with TRBD1. There are 13 residues in the CDR3. CDR1 is MNHNS, CDR2 SASEGT, per germline. Trimming at V came to 6 bases and at J to 4 bases, leaving 5 bases not matched to a gene. The CDR3 DNA reads as TGTGCCAGCAGGGCCCCAGGGGGCACTGAAGCTTTCTTT. Translated, it gives CASRAPGGTEAFF.

This clone was observed a handful of times. CDR3 sequence: CASSYGDSWDEQFF. The CDR3 DNA is TGTGCCAGCAGTTACGGGGACAGTTGGGATGAGCAGTTCTTC. The chain couples TRBV6-5 to TRBJ2-1; 7 nucleotides agree with TRBD1. Germline CDR1 MNHEY, CDR2 SVGAGI. This CDR3 region has 14 residues. V dropped 2 bases and J dropped 8; count of bases not matched to a gene: 6.

This clone has only a few counts. The J gene is TRBJ2-1, the V gene TRBV9, with D perhaps matching TRBD2 (5 bases). Trimming removed 4 bases from V and 8 bases from J, with 10 bases in between. The V gene's germline CDR1 is SGDLS and CDR2 YYNGEE. This CDR3 spans 12 amino acids. This CDR3 reads CASSTRGYEQFF. As DNA, the CDR3 is TGTGCCAGCAGCACCCGAGGGTATGAGCAGTTCTTC.

The J gene is TRBJ1-4, the V gene TRBV27, with a weak D call TRBD1 (6 bases). Germline V gene sequence: CDR1 MNHEY, CDR2 SMNVEV (reference sequence). The CDR3 is 13 residues long. The V and J ends lost 7 bases and 1 base respectively, with 7 bases between them. For the CDR3, the DNA is TGTGCCAGCAAACAGGGAACTAATGAAAAACTGTTTTTT. Protein sequence: CASKQGTNEKLFF.

With regard to this clone: In the same sample, other DNA sequences code for this CDR3. V usage is TRBV7-2 and J usage is TRBJ1-1; weak D call: TRBD1 (5 bases). Between the trimmed V and J ends, which lost 5 bases and 5 bases, there was a span of 15 bases. The CDR3 is made up of 14 amino acids. Germline assignment: CDR1 SGHTA and CDR2 FQGNSA. The DNA for the CDR3 is TGTGCCAGCAGCCCCGGGAGGGGTAATACTGAAGCTTTCTTT. This codes for CASSPGRGNTEAFF. Complete variable domain (other parts from reference TRBV7-2 and TRBJ1-1): GAGVSQSPSNKVTEKGKDVELRCDPISGHTALYWYRQSLGQGLEFLIYFQGNSAPDKSGLPSDRFSAERTGGSVSTLTIQRTQQEDSAVYLCASSPGRGNTEAFFGQGTRLTVV.

The V gene is TRBV9, the J gene TRBJ2-1; 10 bases map to TRBD2. Germline V lookup: CDR1 SGDLS, CDR2 YYNGEE. The CDR3 is 16 residues long. Trimming cost V 2 bases and J 2 bases; bases outside gene matches: 4. The CDR3 is CASSVIAGGAYNEQFF. In DNA, the CDR3 is TGTGCCAGCAGCGTCATAGCGGGGGGAGCCTACAATGAGCAGTTCTTC.

This clone occurred once. This chain links TRBV15 with TRBJ2-7, with no clear D. The germline gives CDR1 LNHNV, CDR2 YYDKDF (reference sequence). V was pared by 6 bases and J by 5 bases, with 17 bases between. The CDR3 spans 14 residues. The CDR3 region is CATRSNPKTHEQYF. CDR3 DNA sequence: TGTGCCACCAGGAGTAACCCCAAAACCCACGAGCAGTACTTC. The full variable domain, in which reference TRBV15 and TRBJ2-7 provide the parts outside the CDR3, is DAMVIQNPRYQVTQFGKPVTLSCSQTLNHNVMYWYQQKSSQAPKLLFHYYDKDFNNEADTPDNFQSRRPNTSFCFLDIRSPGLGDTAMYLCATRSNPKTHEQYFGPGTRLTVT.